This T cell receptor (beta chain) comes out of a study of cytomegalovirus exposure and HLA in healthy donors. Whole-study findings and limits: Later analysis associated a missense DCLRE1C variant with TCR beta V- and J-gene trimming.

A multiplex PCR was run with 60 Vbeta primers and 13 Jbeta primers. Repertoires were generated with immunoSEQ multiplex PCR, while TCRdb's copy carries only in-frame clones and drops some. The data contain roughly 120,000 clones, 73% of them singletons. CDR1 LNHDA and CDR2 SQIVND come from the germline V gene (reference sequence). J gave up 0 bases and V 8 bases, and 8 bases lay outside the gene matches. CDR3 length equals 15 residues. This clone was recorded once. Its antigen is still unknown. The TCR originated in a woman aged 35 to 49 in good health and CMV-seronegative. Sequenced sample: PBMCs. This chain uses TRBV19 with TRBJ1-1, with 8 bases that match TRBD1. The CDR3 nucleotides are TGTGCCAGTCGTTCAGCGACAGGGGTGAACACTGAAGCTTTCTTT. Residues: CASRSATGVNTEAFF.